This T cell receptor (beta chain) originates from a study of vaccination and CD4 T cells after COVID-19. Study context: Six male and four female convalescents took part, two of them Hispanic. Points from the study as a whole: Convalescent patients' vaccine-specific clones were spike mono-reactive in 304 of 307 cases.

Described time point: late sampling 161 to 241 days after vaccination in three convalescent patients. Treatment indicated: approximately 10-day PBMC culture with coronavirus spike peptide pools or control peptides (ViraFEST assay). At both days 3 and 7, half the medium was replaced with fresh IL-2 medium. For this clonotype: Its target is not known.

The study sequenced cultured CD4+ T cell DNA using the Oncomine TCR Beta short-read assay. TCRdb re-derived calls from the PCR reads in MiXCR, one entry per CDR3 protein. This table holds roughly 15,000 distinct CDR3 sequences, under 55% found once. Sequencing was performed on CD4+ T cells from blood, cultured in vitro, taken about 7 months after SARS-CoV-2 vaccination. The clonotype comes from a human donor who had recovered from COVID-19.

The CDR3 spells CASSSGGLAGFLETQYF. In DNA form, the CDR3 reads TGTGCCAGCAGTTCGGGGGGACTAGCGGGATTTTTGGAGACCCAGTACTTC. The chain recombines TRBV6-2 or TRBV6-3 with TRBJ2-5; 13 bases fit TRBD2. The CDR3 covers 17 residues. The germline CDR1 and CDR2 sequences are MNHEY and SVGEGT. The V and J ends lost 4 bases and 5 bases, in that order; junction bases with no gene match: 10.